This T cell receptor beta chain originates from a study of blood T cells in healthy people across ages (dated by TCRdb to about 2015). General notes on the study: In model experiments, template switching captured roughly one uniquely barcoded TCR beta cDNA molecule for every two T cells. To track age-related changes in TCR beta repertoire diversity, the study relied on deep sequencing normalized with unique cDNA molecular identifiers. Donors were grouped into four age groups: young (average 16 years), middle-aged (roughly 37), aged (62) and long-lived (roughly 80). Donors of different ages were randomly distributed across sequencing lanes to avoid experimental bias. The study analyzed two additional independent replicas of 1 million unique cDNA reads from the same blood draw for two donors, one aged 18 to 30 and one aged 80 or older.

Trimming accounts for 1 base at V and 3 bases at J, while the number of junction bases matched to no gene is 4. CDR1 and CDR2 were assigned from the germline V gene as SGHRS and YFSETQ. Reading from cysteine to phenylalanine, the CDR3 counts 15 amino acids. The only DNA kept is the CDR3, 45 bases in frame from the first base. The roughly 39 donors, aged roughly 6 to 90 years, were systemically healthy Caucasian individuals from Russia. Ten milliliters of peripheral blood were collected from each donor into EDTA-treated Vacutainer tubes. Ficoll-Paque density-gradient centrifugation was used to isolate PBMCs, with at least 6.5 million obtained per sample. Trizol reagent was used to extract total RNA from the PBMCs, yielding at least 6 micrograms per sample. The percentages of naive CD45RAhigh/CD27high T cells were determined by flow cytometry on a PBMC aliquot from every donor. In this sample, this clonotype turned up once. It lacks a known antigen. Base qualities were left out, and no much larger clone turns up one base away.

Summary of the overall study and its limitations: Compared with the aged group, the long-lived group had more naive CD4+ T cells, fewer expanded clones and increased TCR diversity, suggesting age selection. Because profiling used bulk unsorted PBMCs, naive and antigen-experienced compartments could not be compared conclusively. Estimates of total diversity from one million sequenced T cells were regarded as lower bounds and underestimates. As age increased, observed TCR beta diversity per million T cells dropped in a roughly linear way, and a significant reduction was already evident by age approximately 40. Because donor CMV infection status was unknown, age-related changes in expanded clonotypes were potentially confounded. The percentage of naive T cells measured by flow cytometry correlated strongly with observed TCR beta diversity.

Receptor libraries were prepared by 5' RACE. Reads for this sample came from an Illumina HiSeq 2500. A second PCR of about 7 to 12 cycles was run with a J-beta primer mix and a sample-barcoded 5' primer. A template-switch 5' adaptor carrying 12 random nucleotides introduced a unique molecular identifier onto each TCR beta cDNA molecule. At least 2.5 million CDR3-containing paired-end reads were obtained from each sample. All of the RNA was converted into first-strand cDNA using the Mint cDNA synthesis kit, with a TRBC-specific oligonucleotide serving as the primer. All cDNA was treated with uracil-DNA glycosylase and then went through a first 18-cycle PCR with the universal primers M1SS and BC2_uni_R. On the study's bioinformatics: For normalization, 1 million high-quality reads, each with a distinct molecular identifier, were randomly selected from each sample. Reads sharing molecular identifiers were discarded rather than binned into consensus sequences. CDR3 identification, clonotype clustering and error correction used MiTCR with a Q25 quality threshold and the strictest error-elimination algorithm. A nonparametric unseen species model with Euler transformation was used to estimate a lower bound on total TCR beta diversity. TCRdb itself trimmed the public reads at Q25 with fastp, ran MiXCR and retained productive beta chains. Duplicate CDR3 protein sequences are folded into a single record with the most common DNA and genes. TCRdb, rather than the study authors, made the V and J calls. The sample table records about a million distinct CDR3 sequences; roughly half of these occur just once. About a fifth of the sample is held by the ten biggest clonotypes.

Input material: blood. The sequence joins TRBV5-1 to TRBJ2-7; TRBD2 aligns with 10 central bases. The TCR comes from a woman in her sixties in good health. The bases read TGCGCCAGCAGCTTGACTAGCGGGGCGTACTACGAGCAGTACTTC. It translates to CASSLTSGAYYEQYF.